This TCR beta chain came from a study of blood T cells in healthy people across ages. A second 7 to 11 cycle PCR used barcoded and J-beta primers. Each CDR3 protein gets one entry after TCRdb re-called the 5' RACE reads with MiXCR. The sample has 1.5 million to 2 million distinct CDR3 sequences, 30% to 40% seen once. Overall study findings and caveats: Per-million-T-cell TCR beta diversity fell roughly linearly with age. Naive T cell percentage by flow cytometry tracked strongly with beta diversity. Researchers said unsorted PBMCs prevented a conclusive naive versus antigen-experienced comparison.

Extraction of total RNA produced a minimum of 6 micrograms from each sample. As for this clonotype: Antigen specificity is unknown.

This clonotype originated in a human donor in good health. Sequencing was performed on blood.

CDR3 protein: CASLWRVAEAFF. The CDR3 DNA reads as TGTGCCAGCCTTTGGAGGGTAGCTGAAGCTTTCTTT. The chain is built from TRBV6-6 and TRBJ1-1; D is undetermined. Trimming took off 8 bases at V and 6 bases at J, with 13 bases between the two ends. CDR1 MNHNY and CDR2 SVGAGI come from the germline V gene (reference sequence). There are 12 residues in the CDR3.